This note documents a single T cell receptor (beta chain) sequence. One junction end disagrees with the germline gene, perhaps due to a read error. Sample treatment: preoperative locoregional IRX-2 cytokine immunotherapy. This sample is drawn from a study of preoperative IRX-2 immunotherapy in early breast cancer. Germline V gene lookup returns CDR1 LNHDA and CDR2 SQIVND (reference sequence). CDR3 size: 14 residues. The method was immunoSEQ multiplex PCR; TCRdb's version includes in-frame clones alone and lacks a portion of them. In the table there are under 40,000 clones, roughly 96% of which are singletons.

The clonotype originates from a human donor with breast cancer. The genes are TRBV19 and TRBJ2-5, with D perhaps TRBD1 or TRBD2 (5 bases each). This specimen was taken from a patient treated with IRX-2 immunotherapy. CDR3 nucleotides: TGTGCCAGTAGTTCTGCTAACCTACGGGACGGATTTCACTTC. It encodes CASSSANLRDGFHF.